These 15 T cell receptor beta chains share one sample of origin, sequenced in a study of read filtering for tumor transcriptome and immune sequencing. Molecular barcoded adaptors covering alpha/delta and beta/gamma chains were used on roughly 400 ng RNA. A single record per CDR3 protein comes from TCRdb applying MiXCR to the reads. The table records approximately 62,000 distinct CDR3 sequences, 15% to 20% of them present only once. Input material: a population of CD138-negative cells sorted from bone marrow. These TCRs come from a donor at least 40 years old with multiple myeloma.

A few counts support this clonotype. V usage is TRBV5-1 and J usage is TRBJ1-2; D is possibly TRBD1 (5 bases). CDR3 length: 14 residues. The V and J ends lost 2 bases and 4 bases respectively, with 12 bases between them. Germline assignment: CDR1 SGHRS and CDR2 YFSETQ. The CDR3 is CASSFSLDSYGYTF. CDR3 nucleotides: TGCGCCAGCAGCTTTTCCCTCGACAGCTATGGCTACACCTTC.

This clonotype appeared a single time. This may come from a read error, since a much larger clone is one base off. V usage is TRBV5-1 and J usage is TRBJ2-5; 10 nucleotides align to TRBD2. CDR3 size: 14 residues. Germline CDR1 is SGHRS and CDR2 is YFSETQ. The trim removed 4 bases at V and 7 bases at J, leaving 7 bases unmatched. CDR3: CASSLLAGEPTQYF. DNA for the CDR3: TGCGCCAGCAGCCTCCTAGCGGGAGAACCGACCCAGTACTTC.

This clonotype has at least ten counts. DNA for the CDR3: TGTGCCAGTAGTCAAGGACAGGTATCCTACGAGCAGTACTTC. Translating it yields CASSQGQVSYEQYF. This chain links TRBV19 with TRBJ2-7; TRBD1 aligns across 7 bases. The CDR3 spans 14 residues. The V gene's germline CDR1 is LNHDA and CDR2 SQIVND (reference sequence). The V gene end was trimmed by 5 bases and the J gene end by 1 base; junction bases not matched to a gene: 5.

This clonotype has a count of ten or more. The CDR3 reads CASSYAGHLQETQYF. CDR3 nucleotides: TGTGCCAGCAGTTACGCTGGACATCTCCAAGAGACCCAGTACTTC. The V call is TRBV6-2 or TRBV6-3, the J call TRBJ2-5; perhaps TRBD1 as D (5 bases). CDR1 and CDR2 from the germline V gene are MNHEY and SVGEGT. The CDR3 is made up of 15 amino acids. Trimming pared 2 bases from V and 1 base from J, leaving 11 bases between.

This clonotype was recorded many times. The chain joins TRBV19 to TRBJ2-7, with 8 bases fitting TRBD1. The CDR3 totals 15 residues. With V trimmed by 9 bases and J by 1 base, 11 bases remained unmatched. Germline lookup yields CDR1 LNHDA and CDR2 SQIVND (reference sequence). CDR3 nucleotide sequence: TGTGCCAGCTCTCAACAGGGGGGTCGGTCCTACGAGCAGTACTTC. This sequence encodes CASSQQGGRSYEQYF.

This chain's CDR3 is CSARGKRGGVFSYEQYF. In DNA form, the CDR3 reads TGCAGTGCTAGAGGGAAGCGGGGGGGCGTTTTCTCCTACGAGCAGTACTTC. The genes are TRBV20-1 and TRBJ2-7; 10 positions match TRBD2. J was trimmed by 0 bases and V by 1 base; bases with no gene match: 9. Germline V gene lookup returns CDR1 DFQATT and CDR2 SNEGSKA (reference sequence). This CDR3 contains 17 residues.

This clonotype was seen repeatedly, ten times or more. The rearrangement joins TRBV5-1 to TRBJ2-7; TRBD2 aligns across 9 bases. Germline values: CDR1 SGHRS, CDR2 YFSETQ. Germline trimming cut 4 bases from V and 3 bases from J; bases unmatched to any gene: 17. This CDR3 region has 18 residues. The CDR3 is CASSVSRRLAAVVYEQYF. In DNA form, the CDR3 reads TGCGCCAGCAGCGTCAGCCGAAGACTAGCGGCGGTTGTCTACGAGCAGTACTTC.

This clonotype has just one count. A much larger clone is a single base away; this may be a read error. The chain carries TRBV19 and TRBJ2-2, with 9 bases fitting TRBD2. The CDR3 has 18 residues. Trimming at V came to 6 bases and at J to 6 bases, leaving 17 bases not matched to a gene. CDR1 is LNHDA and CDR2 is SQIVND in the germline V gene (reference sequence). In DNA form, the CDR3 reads TGTGCCAGTAGGCGCGGGGGGGACAAGGGAAGTGCCTCCGGGGAGCTGTTTTTT. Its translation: CASRRGGDKGSASGELFF.

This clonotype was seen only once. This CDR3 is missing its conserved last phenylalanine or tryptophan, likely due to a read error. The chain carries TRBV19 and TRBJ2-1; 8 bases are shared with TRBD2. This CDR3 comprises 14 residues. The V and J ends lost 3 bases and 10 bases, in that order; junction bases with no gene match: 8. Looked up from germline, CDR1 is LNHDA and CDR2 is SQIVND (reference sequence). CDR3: CASSITGGQDEQFL. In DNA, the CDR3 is TGTGCCAGTAGTATTACGGGGGGGCAAGACGAGCAGTTCCTC.

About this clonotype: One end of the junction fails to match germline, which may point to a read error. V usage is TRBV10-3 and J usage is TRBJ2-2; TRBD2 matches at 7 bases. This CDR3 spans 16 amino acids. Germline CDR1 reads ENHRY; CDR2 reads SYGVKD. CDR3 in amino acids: CAISEGLVGVTGELLF. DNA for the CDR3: TGTGCCATCAGTGAAGGACTAGTGGGCGTAACCGGGGAGCTGCTTTTT.

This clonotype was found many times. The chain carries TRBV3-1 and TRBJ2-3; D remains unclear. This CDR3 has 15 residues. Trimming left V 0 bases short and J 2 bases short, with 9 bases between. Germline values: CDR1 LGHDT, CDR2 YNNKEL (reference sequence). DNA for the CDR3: TGTGCCAGCAGCCAAGATGGGCGGACCACAGATACGCAGTATTTT. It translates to CASSQDGRTTDTQYF.

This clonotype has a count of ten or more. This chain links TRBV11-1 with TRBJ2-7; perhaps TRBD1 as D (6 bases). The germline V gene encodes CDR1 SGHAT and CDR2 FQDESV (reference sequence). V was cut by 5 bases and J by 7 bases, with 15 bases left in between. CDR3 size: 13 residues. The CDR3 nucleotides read TGTGCCAGCAGCGGCAACAGGGCCTTGGAGCAGTACTTC. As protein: CASSGNRALEQYF.

CDR3 residues: CSATTGTGVMDTQYF. The DNA of the CDR3 is TGCAGTGCTACGACCGGGACAGGGGTCATGGATACGCAGTATTTT. The J gene is TRBJ2-3, the V gene TRBV20-1; 10 positions agree with TRBD1. V gave up 4 bases and J gave up 6 bases; unmatched junction bases: 10. The CDR3 loop spans 15 amino acids. Germline assignment: CDR1 DFQATT and CDR2 SNEGSKA (reference sequence).

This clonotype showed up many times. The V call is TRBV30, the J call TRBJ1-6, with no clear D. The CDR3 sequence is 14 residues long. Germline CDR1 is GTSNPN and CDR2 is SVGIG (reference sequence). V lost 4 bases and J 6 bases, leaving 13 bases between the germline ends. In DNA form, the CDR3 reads TGTGCCTGGAAAGGAGAGACCACTAATTCACCCCTCCACTTT. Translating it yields CAWKGETTNSPLHF. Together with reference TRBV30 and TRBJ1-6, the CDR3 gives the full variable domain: SQTIHQWPATLVQPVGSPLSLECTVEGTSNPNLYWYRQAAGRGLQLLFYSVGIGQISSEVPQNLSASRPQDRQFILSSKKLLLSDSGFYLCAWKGETTNSPLHFGNGTRLTVT.

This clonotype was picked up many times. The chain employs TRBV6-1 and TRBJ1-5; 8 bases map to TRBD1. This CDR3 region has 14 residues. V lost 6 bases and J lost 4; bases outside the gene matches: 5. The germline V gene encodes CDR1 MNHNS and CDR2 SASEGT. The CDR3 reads CASRLDRGNQPQHF. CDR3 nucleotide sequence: TGTGCCAGCAGGCTAGACAGGGGAAATCAGCCCCAGCATTTT.